The 9 T cell receptor beta chains below were found in one sample sequenced in a study of cytomegalovirus exposure and HLA in healthy donors. PCR involved 60 Vbeta and 13 Jbeta primers. The protocol was immunoSEQ multiplex PCR, while the TCRdb copy is restricted to in-frame clones and leaves out a portion. The sample carries about 130,000 clones, less than 80% recorded once. Sequencing was done on a sample of PBMCs. The receptors originated from a man aged 45-65 years in good health and CMV-seronegative.

This clone turned up a few times. The V and J genes are TRBV4-1 and TRBJ1-4; D remains unclear. The germline gives CDR1 MGHRA, CDR2 YSYEKL. The V end was cut by 1 base, the J end by 5 bases, with 17 bases between. The CDR3 has 17 amino acids. The CDR3 nucleotides are TGCGCCAGCAGCCAAGCTCGCTCGGCAGAGGGAAATGAAAAACTGTTTTTT. Its protein is CASSQARSAEGNEKLFF.

As concerns this clone: A read error may account for a junction end that differs from germline. The CDR3 DNA follows: TGTGCCAGCAGCTCCCGGGGGGTTGAGATCTTC. Encoded protein: CASSSRGVEIF. The chain couples TRBV13 to TRBJ1-2; weak D call: TRBD1 (5 bases). The CDR3 spans 11 residues. Germline loops: CDR1 PRHDT, CDR2 FYEKMQ (reference sequence).

V is TRBV5-1 and J is TRBJ2-3, with D possibly matching TRBD1 (6 bases). The germline V and J ends were trimmed by 4 bases and 4 bases, with 13 bases remaining between them. The germline V gene encodes CDR1 SGHRS and CDR2 YFSETQ. This CDR3 has 14 amino acids. The CDR3 loop reads CASSADRPPDTQYF. DNA for the CDR3: TGCGCCAGCAGCGCCGACAGGCCCCCAGATACGCAGTATTTT.

The chain is built from TRBV9 and TRBJ2-5; 12 nucleotides agree with TRBD1. In germline, CDR1 is SGDLS, CDR2 YYNGEE. Unmatched junction bases numbered 2, after V lost 0 bases and J lost 5 bases. This CDR3 has 15 amino acids. This CDR3 is CASSVEGQGAETQYF. The CDR3 nucleotides read TGTGCCAGCAGCGTAGAGGGACAGGGGGCCGAGACCCAGTACTTC.

There are a few counts of this clone. This chain's CDR3 is CAIQAENNSPLHF. The CDR3 DNA sequence: TGTGCCATCCAGGCCGAAAATAATTCACCCCTCCACTTT. This chain joins TRBV19 and TRBJ1-6, with D uncertain. The CDR3 runs to 13 residues. Germline-derived CDR1 and CDR2 are LNHDA and SQIVND (reference sequence). Trimming removed 10 bases from V and 5 bases from J, with 12 bases in between.

The chain carries TRBV5-4 and TRBJ2-1, with 11 bases identical to TRBD2. The CDR3 consists of 16 residues. Germline assignment: CDR1 SGHNT and CDR2 YYREEE (reference sequence). After removal of 4 bases from V and 2 bases from J, the junction contained 5 bases not matched to a gene. The DNA of the CDR3 is TGTGCCAGCAGCGCTAGCGGGGGGCAGACCTACAATGAGCAGTTCTTC. Protein: CASSASGGQTYNEQFF. The full variable domain, its missing parts supplied by reference TRBV5-4 and TRBJ2-1, is ETGVTQSPTHLIKTRGQQVTLRCSSQSGHNTVSWYQQALGQGPQFIFQYYREEENGRGNFPPRFSGLQFPNYSSELNVNALELDDSALYLCASSASGGQTYNEQFFGPGTRLTVL.

The V and J genes are TRBV7-9 and TRBJ1-1; 10 bases align to TRBD1. The CDR3 runs 14 residues. Germline assignment: CDR1 SEHNR and CDR2 FQNEAQ (reference sequence). V gave up 8 bases and J gave up 5 bases; unmatched junction bases: 8. The chain's CDR3 is CASGSDRGRTEAFF. In DNA form, the CDR3 reads TGTGCCAGCGGATCAGACAGGGGGCGGACTGAAGCTTTCTTT.

In its sample, this clone was seen a few times. The chain links TRBV5-5 to TRBJ2-7; 10 positions match TRBD1. V lost 4 bases and J lost 4; bases outside the gene matches: 5. The CDR3 extends over 14 amino acids. CDR1 and CDR2 from the germline V gene are SGHKS and YYEKEE (reference sequence). Here the CDR3 reads CASSNRDRGYEQYF. The CDR3 region has the DNA TGTGCCAGCAGCAACCGGGACAGGGGTTACGAGCAGTACTTC.

The J gene is TRBJ1-2, the V gene TRBV2, with D possibly TRBD1 on 6 matching bases. Trimming pared 3 bases from V and 8 bases from J, leaving 13 bases between. The V gene's germline CDR1 is SNHLY and CDR2 FYNNEI. The CDR3 runs 13 residues. CDR3 amino acids: CASSENREGGYTF. Written as DNA, the CDR3 is TGTGCCAGCAGTGAGAACAGGGAAGGCGGCTACACCTTC. Based on the CDR3 plus reference TRBV2 and TRBJ1-2, the full variable domain is EPEVTQTPSHQVTQMGQEVILRCVPISNHLYFYWYRQILGQKVEFLVSFYNNEISEKSEIFDDQFSVERPDGSNFTLKIRSTKLEDSAMYFCASSENREGGYTFGSGTRLTVV.